Included here is one T cell receptor beta chain sequence, with context. Antigen unknown. The V and J ends lost 0 bases and 4 bases respectively, with 15 bases between them. The CDR3 has 17 residues. This specimen comes from a study of T cell repertoires in cytomegalovirus infection. About the study: CMV infection together with matching HLA type was indicated by public TCR beta signatures.

Study-wide findings and caveats: Ex vivo, HLA-C-restricted CMV-specific TCR beta clonotypes prevailed over the rest of the response. The cumulative frequency of public TCR beta families distinguished individuals who carried CMV together with the relevant HLA.

TCRdb processed the reads anew with MiXCR; each CDR3 protein has one entry. The table records about 600,000 distinct CDR3 sequences, roughly 24% of them present only once. The sequencing sample was made of CD8+ T cells from PBMCs. This clonotype was obtained from a human donor in good health (CMV status not recorded). Some clones in this sample may be carry-over from other donors' samples. This chain uses TRBV23-1 with TRBJ1-4, with D possibly matching TRBD1 (6 bases). TRBV23-1 is filed as an ORF, its function uncertain. This CDR3 is CASSQSDRLPCNEKLFF. For the CDR3, the DNA is TGCGCCAGCAGTCAATCTGACAGGCTTCCTTGTAATGAAAAACTGTTTTTT.